Below are 22 T cell receptor beta chains sequenced from a single sample in a study of cytomegalovirus exposure and HLA in healthy donors (dated by TCRdb to 2017 to 2019). Library preparation was by the immunoSEQ multiplex PCR assay. This immuneACCESS table, as held by TCRdb, lists in-frame sequences with V and J called but not all clones. Of the missing ones, under half trace to an unresolved V gene in checked studies; the others have no known cause. Recorded for this sample are approximately 150,000 clones; approximately 86% of them occurred a single time. The ten largest make up around 10% of the sample. The sequencing input was PBMCs. All receptors derive from a young man in good health and CMV-seropositive.

The V call is TRBV5-1, the J call TRBJ1-3, with D maybe TRBD1 (5 bases). Between the trimmed V and J ends, which lost 4 bases and 0 bases, there was a span of 8 bases. The germline V gene encodes CDR1 SGHRS and CDR2 YFSETQ. The CDR3 loop spans 14 amino acids. The CDR3 DNA reads as TGCGCCAGCAGCACCGGGGGCTCTGGAAACACCATATATTTT. It is translated as CASSTGGSGNTIYF.

This chain uses TRBV5-4 with TRBJ2-7; maybe TRBD2 (5 bases). V was cut by 5 bases and J by 5 bases, with 11 bases left in between. Germline assignment: CDR1 SGHNT and CDR2 YYREEE (reference sequence). The CDR3 is 12 amino acids. This chain's CDR3 is CASRSRGDEQYF. The CDR3 DNA is TGTGCCAGCAGGAGCCGGGGAGACGAGCAGTACTTC.

V usage is TRBV15 and J usage is TRBJ2-7; a weak D match, TRBD2 (5 bases). Trimming stripped 0 bases from V and 7 bases from J, with 10 bases between. Germline assignment: CDR1 LNHNV and CDR2 YYDKDF (reference sequence). The CDR3 extends over 13 amino acids. CDR3 residues: CATSRDRGREQYF. The CDR3 nucleotides are TGTGCCACCAGCAGAGATCGGGGTCGGGAGCAGTACTTC.

This clone was recorded a few times. This chain's CDR3 is CASSFDYTDTQYF. The CDR3 nucleotides read TGTGCCAGCAGCTTTGACTACACAGATACGCAGTATTTT. The rearrangement uses TRBV7-2 and TRBJ2-3; TRBD2 might be the D (5 bases). This CDR3 has 13 residues. Looked up from germline, CDR1 is SGHTA and CDR2 is FQGNSA. Between the trimmed V and J ends, which lost 3 bases and 2 bases, there was a span of 6 bases.

The gene calls are TRBV20-1 and TRBJ2-5; D not certain. Trimming took 3 bases from V and 3 from J, leaving 5 bases between them. The CDR3 is 11 amino acids. The germline gives CDR1 DFQATT, CDR2 SNEGSKA (reference sequence). The CDR3 here is CSARSKETQYF. The CDR3 bases are TGCAGTGCTAGGAGTAAAGAGACCCAGTACTTC.

The chain is built from TRBV6-4 and TRBJ2-1; 10 nucleotides align to TRBD2. The CDR3 sequence is 16 residues long. With 4 bases clipped from V and 6 bases from J, the junction kept 9 bases outside the gene matches. Germline V gives CDR1 MRHNA, CDR2 SNTAGT. CDR3 coding DNA: TGTGCCAGCAGTGCCATAGCGCTAGCGGGGGCCAATGAGCAGTTCTTC. It codes for CASSAIALAGANEQFF.

This chain joins TRBV7-8 and TRBJ2-1; D remains unclear. The V end lost 7 bases, the J end lost 0 bases, and 13 bases lay between the germline ends. The CDR3 is made up of 15 amino acids. Germline V CDR1 and CDR2: SGHVS, FQNEAQ. In DNA, the CDR3 is TGTGCCAGCACCCTCGGTTCAAGCTCCTACAATGAGCAGTTCTTC. Translated: CASTLGSSSYNEQFF. Supplemented by reference TRBV7-8 and TRBJ2-1, the full variable domain reads GAGVSQSPRYKVAKRGQDVALRCDPISGHVSLFWYQQALGQGPEFLTYFQNEAQLDKSGLPSDRFFAERPEGSVSTLKIQRTQQEDSAVYLCASTLGSSSYNEQFFGPGTRLTVL.

The J gene is TRBJ2-7, the V gene TRBV7-8; 7 bases agree with TRBD1. Looked up from germline, CDR1 is SGHVS and CDR2 is FQNEAQ. The CDR3 runs to 12 residues. V lost 8 bases and J lost 6; bases outside the gene matches: 7. The CDR3 reads CASQTTGFEQYF. DNA of the CDR3: TGTGCCAGCCAGACGACAGGGTTCGAGCAGTACTTC.

The J gene is TRBJ2-3, the V gene TRBV6-5; TRBD2 matches 7 bases. V shed 4 bases and J 5 bases; nucleotides not matched to a gene: 9. There are 15 residues in the CDR3. CDR1 and CDR2 from the germline V gene are MNHEY and SVGAGI. The CDR3 sequence: CASSLAGVTQDTQYF. CDR3 coding DNA: TGTGCCAGCAGTTTGGCGGGAGTGACCCAAGATACGCAGTATTTT.

V gene TRBV4-2 combines with J gene TRBJ2-3, with 9 bases lining up with TRBD2. The V segment lost 4 bases and the J segment 4 bases; nucleotides outside the gene matches: 9. This CDR3 is built from 16 residues. CDR1 is LGHNA and CDR2 is YNFKEQ in the germline V gene. The CDR3 DNA reads TGTGCCAGCAGCCCCCCCCCGGGCGGGGGGGCAGATACGCAGTATTTT. This gives the protein CASSPPPGGGADTQYF.

This clone was seen a few times. This chain links TRBV2 with TRBJ1-2; D is unresolved. Germline CDR1 and CDR2: SNHLY and FYNNEI. The CDR3 is 13 residues long. With 6 bases removed from V and 7 bases from J, the gap between germline ends came to 15 bases. This CDR3 is CASRAPTEGGYTF. Here the CDR3 DNA reads TGTGCCAGCAGGGCTCCAACCGAGGGTGGCTACACCTTC.

The rearrangement links TRBV6-6 to TRBJ1-2; possibly TRBD1 for D (6 bases). The CDR3 is 16 amino acids. Trimming shortened V by 2 bases and J by 8 bases, and 21 bases separated the two germline ends. Per germline, CDR1 MNHNY and CDR2 SVGAGI (reference sequence). Here the CDR3 DNA reads TGTGCCAGCAGTTACGCGGATGGAGAGGGGGTGAGAGGCTACACCTTC. Translation gives CASSYADGEGVRGYTF.

This sequence joins TRBV12-5 and TRBJ2-1; no clear D gene. Germline CDR1 is LGHNT and CDR2 is FRNRAP. The CDR3 has 14 amino acids. V gave up 0 bases and J gave up 8 bases, with 11 bases separating them. CDR3 residues: CASGLVLISHEQFF. In DNA, the CDR3 is TGTGCTAGTGGTTTGGTACTTATTAGTCATGAGCAGTTCTTC.

The chain couples TRBV9 to TRBJ1-1, with 10 bases that match TRBD1. CDR3 size: 14 residues. Losses at the gene ends were 4 bases for V and 8 bases for J; bases not matched to a gene: 8. Germline CDR1 reads SGDLS; CDR2 reads YYNGEE. CDR3 in DNA: TGTGCCAGCAGCACCCACGGGACAGGGGAAGAAGCTTTCTTT. Protein: CASSTHGTGEEAFF.

The V call is TRBV10-3, the J call TRBJ2-3; a weak D match, TRBD1 (6 bases). Germline lookup yields CDR1 ENHRY and CDR2 SYGVKD. V was shortened by 7 bases and J by 3 bases, with 8 bases between the two germline ends. This CDR3 has 12 amino acids. CDR3 sequence: CAIKGTTDTQYF. The DNA of the CDR3 is TGTGCCATCAAAGGGACAACAGATACGCAGTATTTT.

This clone was counted only a few times. The chain uses TRBV6-5 and TRBJ1-2; 7 bases map to TRBD1. Germline CDR1 is MNHEY and CDR2 is SVGAGI. This CDR3 has 13 residues. The ends lost 6 bases at V and 4 bases at J; junction bases unmatched: 5. The CDR3 spells CASRRDSSYGYTF. CDR3 bases: TGTGCCAGCAGGAGGGACAGCAGCTATGGCTACACCTTC.

The V gene is TRBV29-1, the J gene TRBJ1-5, with 8 bases matching TRBD1. The V and J ends lost 5 bases and 4 bases, in that order; junction bases with no gene match: 7. This CDR3 spans 14 amino acids. Germline loops: CDR1 SQVTM, CDR2 ANQGSEA. CDR3 nucleotide sequence: TGCAGCGTTACCATAGACAGGGGAAATCAGCCCCAGCATTTT. This sequence encodes CSVTIDRGNQPQHF.

This rearrangement joins TRBV11-3 to TRBJ2-5, with 7 bases identical to TRBD1. Unmatched junction bases numbered 5, after V lost 5 bases and J lost 2 bases. Germline V gives CDR1 SGHNT, CDR2 YENEEA. The CDR3 is 14 amino acids. In DNA form, the CDR3 reads TGTGCCAGCAGCATAGGGACAGCGCAAGAGACCCAGTACTTC. Residues: CASSIGTAQETQYF.

This chain uses TRBV7-3 with TRBJ2-1; 7 bases are a match to TRBD2. The ends lost 1 base at V and 3 bases at J; junction bases unmatched: 3. The CDR3 is 15 residues long. CDR1 is SGHTA and CDR2 is FQGTGA in the germline V gene. Here the CDR3 DNA reads TGTGCCAGCAGCTTAAATAGCGGGCTCTACAATGAGCAGTTCTTC. The encoded protein is CASSLNSGLYNEQFF.

As for this clone: A much larger clone lies one base from this, so it may be a read error. The rearrangement uses TRBV5-6 and TRBJ1-2; D might be TRBD1 (5 bases). V lost 0 bases and J 2 bases, leaving 8 bases between the germline ends. The CDR3 is 14 residues long. Germline assignment: CDR1 SGHDT and CDR2 YYEEEE. The CDR3 DNA follows: TGTGCCAGCAGCTTGGGACAGAAAAACTATGGCTACACCTTC. Residues: CASSLGQKNYGYTF.

V gene TRBV11-3 combines with J gene TRBJ2-1; D remains ambiguous. The germline V gene encodes CDR1 SGHNT and CDR2 YENEEA. Trimming removed 11 bases at V and 0 bases at J, with 17 bases between. The CDR3 has 15 residues. CDR3 sequence (DNA): TGTGCCTCCCGACTCGGAGTTTACTCCTACAATGAGCAGTTCTTC. Residues: CASRLGVYSYNEQFF.

The genes are TRBV28 and TRBJ1-5; TRBD1 is a possible D gene (5 bases). CDR3 length equals 15 residues. Trimming took 5 bases from V and 6 from J, leaving 17 bases between them. Germline values: CDR1 MDHEN, CDR2 SYDVKM. The CDR3 reads CASSPPGQGRQPQHF. In nucleotides, the CDR3 is TGTGCCAGCAGTCCCCCCGGGCAGGGCCGTCAGCCCCAGCATTTT.